These 18 T cell receptor beta chains originate from one sample sequenced in a study of shared clonotypes between healthy human individuals. Clones were read by immunoSEQ multiplex PCR, and TCRdb kept only the in-frame ones, dropping some. The table has hundreds of thousands of clones, about 74% seen once. The sequencing sample was made of memory CD4+ T cells sorted from blood. The subset: CD45RA-negative fraction. The receptors derive from a woman younger than 45 in good health.

V usage is TRBV7-6 and J usage is TRBJ2-5, with D unclear. The V end lost 3 bases, the J end lost 0 bases, and 5 bases lay between the germline ends. Germline V gene data show CDR1 as SGHVS and CDR2 as FNYEAQ. The CDR3 has 13 amino acids. CDR3 in DNA: TGTGCCAGCAGCTTTCGGAACCAAGAGACCCAGTACTTC. This encodes CASSFRNQETQYF.

This chain joins TRBV10-2 and TRBJ1-3; D is uncertain. The CDR3 runs to 11 residues. V lost 2 bases and J 7 bases, leaving 3 bases between the germline ends. Germline CDR1 is WSHSY and CDR2 is SAAADI. The CDR3 reads CASSEANTIYF. The CDR3 DNA reads as TGCGCCAGCAGTGAGGCCAACACCATATATTTT.

The rearrangement uses TRBV4-2 and TRBJ2-7; tentatively, D is TRBD1 (6 bases). The germline V and J ends were trimmed by 4 bases and 7 bases, with 23 bases remaining between them. This CDR3 spans 16 amino acids. From germline, CDR1 is LGHNA and CDR2 YNFKEQ. The CDR3 sequence: CASSRRTVGSQGEQYF. The CDR3 DNA reads TGTGCCAGCAGCCGAAGAACCGTGGGATCTCAGGGGGAGCAGTACTTC.

The V and J genes are TRBV9 and TRBJ2-1, with D maybe TRBD1 (5 bases). There are 15 residues in the CDR3. Trimming shortened V by 0 bases and J by 3 bases, and 10 bases separated the two germline ends. The V gene's germline CDR1 is SGDLS and CDR2 YYNGEE. The CDR3 DNA reads TGTGCCAGCAGCGTAGTTTGGCAGGGCTACAATGAGCAGTTCTTC. Translating gives CASSVVWQGYNEQFF.

There are a few counts of this clone. The chain is built from TRBV30 and TRBJ2-4, with 9 bases identical to TRBD1. CDR3 length equals 15 residues. Germline V CDR1 and CDR2: GTSNPN, SVGIG (reference sequence). The V and J ends lost 4 bases and 3 bases, in that order; junction bases with no gene match: 7. The CDR3 DNA follows: TGTGCCTGGACTAACAGGGGGCTTAACAAAAACATTCAGTACTTC. This codes for CAWTNRGLNKNIQYF.

This chain uses TRBV19 with TRBJ1-4, with a possible D match to TRBD1 (6 bases). CDR3 size: 14 residues. V was trimmed by 6 bases and J by 3 bases, leaving 11 bases between them. Germline V gene sequence: CDR1 LNHDA, CDR2 SQIVND (reference sequence). The CDR3 loop is CASRPQGSNEKLFF. In DNA form, the CDR3 reads TGTGCCAGTAGGCCACAGGGATCTAATGAAAAACTGTTTTTT.

The rearrangement links TRBV6-1 to TRBJ1-5; D is ambiguous. Germline lookup yields CDR1 MNHNS and CDR2 SASEGT. V gave up 8 bases and J gave up 7 bases, with 15 bases separating them. The CDR3 extends over 13 amino acids. CDR3 DNA: TGTGCCAGCCTCTATGAAGGGAGGCAGCCCCAGCATTTT. It yields the protein CASLYEGRQPQHF.

About this clone: One base away lies a much larger clone, so this may be a sequencing read error. The genes are TRBV5-1 and TRBJ2-3, with 10 bases identical to TRBD2. There are 18 residues in the CDR3. V was clipped by 0 bases and J by 0 bases; unmatched bases: 7. Germline loops: CDR1 SGHRS, CDR2 YFSETQ. CDR3 in DNA: TGCGCCAGCAGCTTGGTCTTCGGACTAGCGGACAGCACAGATACGCAGTATTTT. This encodes CASSLVFGLADSTDTQYF.

This clone appeared a few times. The chain links TRBV28 to TRBJ2-1; 8 bases are a match to TRBD1. The CDR3 totals 12 residues. V lost 7 bases to trimming and J lost 10 bases; unmatched junction nucleotides: 6. The germline V gene has CDR1 MDHEN and CDR2 SYDVKM. The CDR3 DNA reads TGTGCCAGCATAAGGGACAGGAGCGAGCAGTTCTTC. It yields the protein CASIRDRSEQFF.

This rearrangement joins TRBV28 to TRBJ2-2; D unclear. The germline V and J ends were trimmed by 3 bases and 5 bases, with 7 bases remaining between them. CDR1 and CDR2 (germline): MDHEN, SYDVKM. CDR3 size: 13 residues. DNA of the CDR3: TGTGCCAGCAGTTTTTCAGTAACCGGGGAGCTGTTTTTT. Amino acid sequence: CASSFSVTGELFF.

This clone was counted once. The chain employs TRBV14 and TRBJ2-5; D call uncertain. Trimming took 4 bases from V and 5 from J, leaving 8 bases between them. Germline CDR1 is SGHDN and CDR2 is FVKESK. The CDR3 extends over 12 amino acids. The CDR3 is CASSLVRETQYF. The DNA for the CDR3 is TGTGCCAGCAGCCTAGTACGGGAGACCCAGTACTTC.

V and J are TRBV5-1 and TRBJ1-5; no firm D call. The CDR3 runs to 13 residues. Germline assignment: CDR1 SGHRS and CDR2 YFSETQ. Trimming left V 4 bases short and J 5 bases short, with 10 bases between. The CDR3 bases are TGCGCCAGCAGCCCCCAGGTGGATCAGCCCCAGCATTTT. Protein: CASSPQVDQPQHF.

On this clone: Other DNA sequences in this sample translate to the same CDR3. The genes are TRBV2 and TRBJ2-7; D is uncertain. CDR1 SNHLY and CDR2 FYNNEI come from the germline V gene. The ends were cut back, 5 bases at V and 2 bases at J, with 4 bases in the middle. This CDR3 spans 11 amino acids. The CDR3 DNA is TGTGCCAGCAGTTTAACCTACGAGCAGTACTTC. Its translation is CASSLTYEQYF.

The chain carries TRBV30 and TRBJ2-4; a possible D gene is TRBD2 (5 bases). In germline, CDR1 is GTSNPN, CDR2 SVGIG (reference sequence). The CDR3 runs 12 residues. With 4 bases removed from V and 9 bases from J, the gap between germline ends came to 13 bases. CDR3 residues: CAWTPGRGIQYF. CDR3 sequence (DNA): TGTGCCTGGACCCCCGGCCGGGGCATTCAGTACTTC.

This clone appeared a single time. V is TRBV5-1 and J is TRBJ2-1; D might be TRBD2 (5 bases). The CDR3 has 15 residues. Trimming stripped 2 bases from V and 1 base from J, with 10 bases between. Germline V gene sequence: CDR1 SGHRS, CDR2 YFSETQ. CDR3: CASSFLGESYNEQFF. CDR3 nucleotide sequence: TGCGCCAGCAGCTTCCTCGGGGAATCCTACAATGAGCAGTTCTTC.

The chain joins TRBV6-1 to TRBJ1-5; D remains unclear. The CDR3 runs 13 residues. CDR1 is MNHNS, CDR2 SASEGT, per germline. Trimming took off 6 bases at V and 5 bases at J, with 11 bases between the two ends. CDR3 sequence (DNA): TGTGCCAGCAGGGGCAGTTGGGATCAGCCCCAGCATTTT. Protein sequence: CASRGSWDQPQHF.

The chain couples TRBV11-2 to TRBJ2-7, with 8 bases identical to TRBD1. The CDR3 has 15 residues. Germline V gene lookup returns CDR1 SGHAT and CDR2 FQNNGV. J lost 5 bases, V lost 5 bases, and 11 bases had no gene match. The CDR3 reads CASSRNRQGSHEQYF. CDR3 DNA sequence: TGTGCCAGCAGCCGAAATAGACAGGGGAGTCACGAGCAGTACTTC.

The chain links TRBV5-1 to TRBJ1-2, with D uncertain. Germline V gives CDR1 SGHRS, CDR2 YFSETQ. V was cut by 0 bases and J by 3 bases, with 15 bases left in between. The CDR3 length is 16 residues. The DNA of the CDR3 is TGCGCCAGCAGCTTGGACCCGGGCAGTGAGGACTATGGCTACACCTTC. Encoded protein: CASSLDPGSEDYGYTF.